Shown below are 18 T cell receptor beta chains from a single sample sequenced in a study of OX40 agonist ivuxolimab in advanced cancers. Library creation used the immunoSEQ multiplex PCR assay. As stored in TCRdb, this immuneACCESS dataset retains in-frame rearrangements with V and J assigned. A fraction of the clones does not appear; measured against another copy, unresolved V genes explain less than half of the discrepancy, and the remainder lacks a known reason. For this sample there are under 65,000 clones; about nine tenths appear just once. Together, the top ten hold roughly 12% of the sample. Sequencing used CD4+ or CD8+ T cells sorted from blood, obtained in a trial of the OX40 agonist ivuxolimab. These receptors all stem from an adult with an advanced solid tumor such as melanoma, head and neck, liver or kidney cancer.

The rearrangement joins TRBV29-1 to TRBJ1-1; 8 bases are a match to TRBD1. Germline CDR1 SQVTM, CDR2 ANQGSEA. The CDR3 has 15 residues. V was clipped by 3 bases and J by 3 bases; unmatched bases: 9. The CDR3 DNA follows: TGCAGCGTTGAGGTCCCGACAGGGGTGGACACTGAAGCTTTCTTT. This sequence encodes CSVEVPTGVDTEAFF.

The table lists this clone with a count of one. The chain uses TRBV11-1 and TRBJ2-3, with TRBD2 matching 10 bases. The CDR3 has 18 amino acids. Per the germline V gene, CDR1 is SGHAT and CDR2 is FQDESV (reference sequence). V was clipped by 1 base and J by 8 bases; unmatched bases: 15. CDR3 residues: CASSLDYQVAGGSVTQYF. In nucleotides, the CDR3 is TGTGCCAGCAGCTTAGATTATCAGGTAGCGGGAGGTTCGGTTACGCAGTATTTT.

The CDR3 DNA is TGTGCCAGCACTCTAAACGACAGGGACGACACTGAAGCTTTCTTT. As protein: CASTLNDRDDTEAFF. The rearrangement uses TRBV25-1 and TRBJ1-1; 7 bases align to TRBD1. V was clipped by 7 bases and J by 3 bases; unmatched bases: 11. The CDR3 extends over 15 amino acids. Germline CDR1 is MGHDK and CDR2 is SYGVNS.

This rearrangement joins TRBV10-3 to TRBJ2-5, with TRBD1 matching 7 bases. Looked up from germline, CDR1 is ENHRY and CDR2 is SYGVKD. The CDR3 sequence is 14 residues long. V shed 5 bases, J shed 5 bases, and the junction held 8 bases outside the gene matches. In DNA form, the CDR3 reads TGTGCCATCAGTCGATCGACAGGGTCGGAGACCCAGTACTTC. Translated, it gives CAISRSTGSETQYF.

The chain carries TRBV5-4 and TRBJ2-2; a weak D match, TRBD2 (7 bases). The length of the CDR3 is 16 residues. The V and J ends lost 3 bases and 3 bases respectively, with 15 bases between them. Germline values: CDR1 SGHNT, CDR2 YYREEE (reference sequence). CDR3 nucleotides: TGTGCCAGCAGCTACGACGGGGGGCGGGACACCGGGGAGCTGTTTTTT. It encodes CASSYDGGRDTGELFF.

The DNA for the CDR3 is TGTGCCAGCAGCTTGGCGACAGGGGGCTCTGGAAACACCATATATTTT. This gives the protein CASSLATGGSGNTIYF. The chain is built from TRBV5-5 and TRBJ1-3; 9 nucleotides agree with TRBD1. The CDR3 covers 16 residues. CDR1 and CDR2 from the germline V gene are SGHKS and YYEKEE (reference sequence). J gave up 0 bases and V 0 bases, and 1 base lay outside the gene matches.

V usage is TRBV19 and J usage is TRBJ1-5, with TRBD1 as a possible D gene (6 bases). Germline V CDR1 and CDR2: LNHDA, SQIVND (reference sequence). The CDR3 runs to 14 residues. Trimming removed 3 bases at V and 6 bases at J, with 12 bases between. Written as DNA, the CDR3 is TGTGCCAGTAGTATGACAGGTGGCGGTCAGCCCCAGCATTTT. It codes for CASSMTGGGQPQHF. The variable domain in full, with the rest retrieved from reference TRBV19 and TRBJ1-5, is DGGITQSPKYLFRKEGQNVTLSCEQNLNHDAMYWYRQDPGQGLRLIYYSQIVNDFQKGDIAEGYSVSREKKESFPLTVTSAQKNPTAFYLCASSMTGGGQPQHFGDGTRLSIL.

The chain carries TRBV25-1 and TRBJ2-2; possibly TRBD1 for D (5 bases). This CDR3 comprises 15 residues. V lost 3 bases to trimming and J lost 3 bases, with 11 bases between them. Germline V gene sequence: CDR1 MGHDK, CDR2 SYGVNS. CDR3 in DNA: TGTGCCAGCAGTGAGTCAGGGCGCCACACCGGGGAGCTGTTTTTT. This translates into CASSESGRHTGELFF.

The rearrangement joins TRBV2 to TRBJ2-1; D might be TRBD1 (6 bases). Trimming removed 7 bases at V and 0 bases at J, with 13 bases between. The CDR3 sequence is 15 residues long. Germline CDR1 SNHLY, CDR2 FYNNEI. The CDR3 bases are TGTGCCAGCACCGAAGACAGGAGCTCCTACAATGAGCAGTTCTTC. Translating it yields CASTEDRSSYNEQFF.

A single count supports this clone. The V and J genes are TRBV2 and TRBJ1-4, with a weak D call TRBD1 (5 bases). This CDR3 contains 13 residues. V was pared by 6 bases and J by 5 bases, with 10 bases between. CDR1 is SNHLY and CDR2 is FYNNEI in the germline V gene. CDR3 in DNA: TGTGCCAGCAGGAGAGGGGAGAATGAAAAACTGTTTTTT. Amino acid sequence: CASRRGENEKLFF.

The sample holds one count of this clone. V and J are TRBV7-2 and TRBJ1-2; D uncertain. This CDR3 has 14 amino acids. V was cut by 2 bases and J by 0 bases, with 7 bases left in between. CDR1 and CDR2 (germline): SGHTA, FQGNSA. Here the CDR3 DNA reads TGTGCCAGCAGCTTAAGTTTAGCTAACTATGGCTACACCTTC. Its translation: CASSLSLANYGYTF.

The CDR3 coding sequence is TGCGCCAGCAGCTTGATCCCGTCGCTTCGCACTGAAGCTTTCTTT. Protein: CASSLIPSLRTEAFF. The genes are TRBV5-1 and TRBJ1-1, with unresolved D. V dropped 1 base and J dropped 4 bases, with 14 bases sitting between them. This CDR3 is built from 15 residues. The germline CDR1 and CDR2 sequences are SGHRS and YFSETQ.

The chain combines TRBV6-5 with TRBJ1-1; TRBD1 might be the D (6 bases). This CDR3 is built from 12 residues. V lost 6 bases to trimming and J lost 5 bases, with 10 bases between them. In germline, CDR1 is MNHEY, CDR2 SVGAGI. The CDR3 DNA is TGTGCCAGCAGACGAGGGGGTACTGAAGCTTTCTTT. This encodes CASRRGGTEAFF.

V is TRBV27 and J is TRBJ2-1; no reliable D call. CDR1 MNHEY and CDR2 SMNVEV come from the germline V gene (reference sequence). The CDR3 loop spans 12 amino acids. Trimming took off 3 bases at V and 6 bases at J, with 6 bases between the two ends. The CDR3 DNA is TGTGCCAGCAGTTTTACTCTCAATGAGCAGTTCTTC. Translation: CASSFTLNEQFF.

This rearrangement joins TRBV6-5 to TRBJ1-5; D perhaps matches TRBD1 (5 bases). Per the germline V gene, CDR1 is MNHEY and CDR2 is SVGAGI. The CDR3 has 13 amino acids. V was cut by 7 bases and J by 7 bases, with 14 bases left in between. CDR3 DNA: TGTGCCAGCAATCGGGGGGTGGGGCAGCCCCAGCATTTT. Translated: CASNRGVGQPQHF.

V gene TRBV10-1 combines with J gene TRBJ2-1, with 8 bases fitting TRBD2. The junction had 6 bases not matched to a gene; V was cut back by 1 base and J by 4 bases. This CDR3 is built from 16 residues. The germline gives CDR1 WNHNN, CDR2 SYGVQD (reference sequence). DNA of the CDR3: TGCGCCAGCAGTGAGTTTACTAGCGGCCTTTACAATGAGCAGTTCTTC. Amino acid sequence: CASSEFTSGLYNEQFF.

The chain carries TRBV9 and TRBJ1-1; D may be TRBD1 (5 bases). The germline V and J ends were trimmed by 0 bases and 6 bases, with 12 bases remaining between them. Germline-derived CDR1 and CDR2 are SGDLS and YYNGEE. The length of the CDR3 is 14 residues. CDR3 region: CASSVEPGQAEAFF. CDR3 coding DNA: TGTGCCAGCAGCGTAGAACCGGGGCAAGCTGAAGCTTTCTTT.

The CDR3 nucleotides are TGTGCCAGCAGTGATTTCGAGGATACGCAGTATTTT. The encoded protein is CASSDFEDTQYF. The chain is built from TRBV6-1 and TRBJ2-3; D unclear. Germline V CDR1 and CDR2: MNHNS, SASEGT. Trimming took 3 bases from V and 6 from J, leaving 7 bases between them. This CDR3 has 12 residues.